The clone carrying this TCR beta chain showed up many times. This sample is part of a study of T cells in Graves' hyperthyroidism and ophthalmopathy. The blood sample was taken at first hyperthyroidism diagnosis, before any ophthalmopathy symptoms. Germline CDR1 and CDR2: MDHEN and SYDVKM. Trimming cost V 4 bases and J 5 bases, with 12 bases left between them. The CDR3 length is 14 residues. TCR beta CDR3 sequences were amplified from RNA transcripts. Carried out on the TCR CDR3, a first-round RT-PCR used the HTBI primer set. TCRdb reanalysed the multiplex PCR reads using MiXCR and keeps one entry per CDR3 protein. The table has about 280,000 distinct CDR3 sequences, under 30% seen once.

The V and J genes are TRBV28 and TRBJ1-5, with a tentative D call TRBD1 (6 bases). The specimen was blood. The TCR comes from a man between 40 and 49 years old with Graves' hyperthyroidism that later progressed to Graves' ophthalmopathy. The CDR3 nucleotides read TGTGCCAGCAGTTCCACAGGGAACCATCAGCCCCAGCATTTT. Translating gives CASSSTGNHQPQHF.